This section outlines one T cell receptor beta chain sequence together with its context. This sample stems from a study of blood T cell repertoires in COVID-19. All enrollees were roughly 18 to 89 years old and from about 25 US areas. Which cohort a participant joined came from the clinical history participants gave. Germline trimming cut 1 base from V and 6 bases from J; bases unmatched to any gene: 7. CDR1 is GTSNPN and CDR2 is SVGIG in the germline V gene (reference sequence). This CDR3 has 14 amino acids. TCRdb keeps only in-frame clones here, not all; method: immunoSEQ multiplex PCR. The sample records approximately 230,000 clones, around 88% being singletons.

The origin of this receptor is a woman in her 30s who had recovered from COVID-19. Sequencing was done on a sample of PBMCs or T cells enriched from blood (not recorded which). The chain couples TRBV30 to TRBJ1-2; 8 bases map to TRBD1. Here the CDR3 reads CAWSGDRGRDGYTF. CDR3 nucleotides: TGTGCCTGGAGTGGTGACAGGGGAAGGGATGGCTACACCTTC.